A single sample gave rise to the 21 T cell receptor beta chains below, sequenced in a study of blood T cell repertoires in COVID-19. Data came from immunoSEQ multiplex PCR; TCRdb stores just in-frame clones and leaves some out. In the table there are tens of thousands of clones, approximately 83% of which are singletons. Input material: peripheral blood. These receptors originate from a human donor in a cohort sampled during active COVID-19.

The CDR3 bases are TGTGCCAGCATCAGGGCCCTCAATGAAAAACTGTTTTTT. The encoded protein is CASIRALNEKLFF. The genes are TRBV6-5 and TRBJ1-4, with D maybe TRBD1 (5 bases). The germline V gene encodes CDR1 MNHEY and CDR2 SVGAGI. CDR3 length equals 13 residues. Between the trimmed V and J ends, which lost 7 bases and 5 bases, there was a span of 11 bases.

The gene calls are TRBV9 and TRBJ1-4, with a tentative D call TRBD1 (5 bases). This CDR3 has 14 amino acids. Germline lookup yields CDR1 SGDLS and CDR2 YYNGEE. V gave up 0 bases and J gave up 7 bases, with 10 bases separating them. The CDR3 spells CASSVGQGFEKLFF. CDR3 in DNA: TGTGCCAGCAGCGTAGGCCAGGGTTTTGAAAAACTGTTTTTT. The full variable domain, with the rest looked up from reference TRBV9 and TRBJ1-4, is DSGVTQTPKHLITATGQRVTLRCSPRSGDLSVYWYQQSLDQGLQFLIQYYNGEERAKGNILERFSAQQFPDLHSELNLSSLELGDSALYFCASSVGQGFEKLFFGSGTQLSVL.

The CDR3 DNA sequence: TGTGCCAGTAGTAGGGACAGGGGAGAGACCCAGTACTTC. It yields the protein CASSRDRGETQYF. The chain joins TRBV19 to TRBJ2-5; 10 bases match TRBD1. This CDR3 is built from 13 residues. V lost 4 bases and J lost 4; bases outside the gene matches: 0. Germline CDR1 and CDR2: LNHDA and SQIVND (reference sequence).

The chain links TRBV5-5 to TRBJ2-7; a possible D gene is TRBD1 (6 bases). Germline V gene sequence: CDR1 SGHKS, CDR2 YYEKEE (reference sequence). This CDR3 is 13 amino acids long. The V gene lost 1 base and the J gene lost 5 bases, with 10 bases spanning the gap. The CDR3 spells CASSLSPGDEQYF. In DNA form, the CDR3 reads TGTGCCAGCAGCTTGAGTCCAGGGGACGAGCAGTACTTC. The whole variable domain, filled in from reference TRBV5-5 and TRBJ2-7, reads DAGVTQSPTHLIKTRGQQVTLRCSPISGHKSVSWYQQVLGQGPQFIFQYYEKEERGRGNFPDRFSARQFPNYSSELNVNALLLGDSALYLCASSLSPGDEQYFGPGTRLTVT.

The chain employs TRBV7-9 and TRBJ2-2; a possible D gene is TRBD2 (6 bases). Germline-derived CDR1 and CDR2 are SEHNR and FQNEAQ (reference sequence). The V end was cut by 5 bases, the J end by 1 base, with 11 bases between. The CDR3 totals 15 residues. CDR3 amino acids: CASSTRGKNTGELFF. The CDR3, as DNA: TGTGCCAGCAGCACCCGGGGGAAGAACACCGGGGAGCTGTTTTTT.

This chain joins TRBV6-1 and TRBJ2-7; possibly TRBD2 for D (6 bases). CDR3 length: 15 residues. Germline V gene lookup returns CDR1 MNHNS and CDR2 SASEGT. The V gene lost 2 bases and the J gene lost 4 bases, with 15 bases spanning the gap. CDR3: CASSELRGAGYEQYF. The CDR3 coding sequence is TGTGCCAGCAGTGAACTGAGGGGCGCGGGGTACGAGCAGTACTTC.

The gene calls are TRBV4-2 and TRBJ2-7; D gene unclear. CDR1 is LGHNA and CDR2 is YNFKEQ in the germline V gene. V was pared by 0 bases and J by 3 bases, with 15 bases between. CDR3 length: 16 residues. The CDR3 DNA sequence: TGTGCCAGCAGCCAAGAGAACGGAGCTAGGAGCTACGAGCAGTACTTC. Translated, it gives CASSQENGARSYEQYF.

The chain employs TRBV4-1 and TRBJ1-4; maybe TRBD1 (5 bases). Trimming shortened V by 0 bases and J by 6 bases, and 11 bases separated the two germline ends. The CDR3 sequence is 15 residues long. Germline CDR1 reads MGHRA; CDR2 reads YSYEKL. The CDR3 nucleotides read TGCGCCAGCAGCCAAGAGGGCAGGGAATATGAAAAACTGTTTTTT. This encodes CASSQEGREYEKLFF.

This clone was detected only once. This sequence joins TRBV27 and TRBJ1-1, with D possibly TRBD1 on 5 matching bases. Germline CDR1 and CDR2: MNHEY and SMNVEV (reference sequence). CDR3 length: 15 residues. The V end lost 7 bases, the J end lost 1 base, and 16 bases lay between the germline ends. DNA for the CDR3: TGTGCCAGCAATCACGCGGGACGGAAGAACACTGAAGCTTTCTTT. The encoded protein is CASNHAGRKNTEAFF.

The gene calls are TRBV7-6 and TRBJ2-1, with 11 bases fitting TRBD2. The CDR3 loop spans 19 amino acids. The germline V gene has CDR1 SGHVS and CDR2 FNYEAQ. V was clipped by 0 bases and J by 5 bases; unmatched bases: 12. CDR3 bases: TGTGCCAGCAGCTTAGCGTCGTACTATAGCGGGGGGGCCCACAATGAGCAGTTCTTC. Translated, it gives CASSLASYYSGGAHNEQFF.

This clone was recorded once. The rearrangement links TRBV5-1 to TRBJ2-7, with TRBD1 identical over 11 bases. CDR1 SGHRS and CDR2 YFSETQ come from the germline V gene. V lost 4 bases to trimming and J lost 3 bases; unmatched junction nucleotides: 6. The CDR3 totals 15 residues. The DNA for the CDR3 is TGCGCCAGCAGCACCGGACAGGGGGCTTTCTACGAGCAGTACTTC. Amino acid sequence: CASSTGQGAFYEQYF.

V gene TRBV7-8 combines with J gene TRBJ1-2; TRBD1 might be the D (6 bases). This CDR3 comprises 14 residues. The germline V gene encodes CDR1 SGHVS and CDR2 FQNEAQ. V dropped 5 bases and J dropped 5 bases, with 15 bases sitting between them. The CDR3 protein is CASSLGGARYGYTF. In DNA, the CDR3 is TGTGCCAGCAGCCTGGGGGGGGCTCGGTATGGCTACACCTTC.

The chain links TRBV7-8 to TRBJ1-1; TRBD1 agrees at 9 bases. With 7 bases clipped from V and 4 bases from J, the junction kept 13 bases outside the gene matches. Per germline, CDR1 SGHVS and CDR2 FQNEAQ. The CDR3 covers 16 residues. CDR3 protein: CASTKGTGQGTTEAFF. The DNA of the CDR3 is TGTGCCAGCACAAAGGGGACAGGGCAGGGTACCACTGAAGCTTTCTTT.

The chain employs TRBV15 and TRBJ2-7, with D maybe TRBD2 (5 bases). V was cut by 6 bases and J by 2 bases, with 17 bases left in between. This CDR3 has 15 amino acids. The germline gives CDR1 LNHNV, CDR2 YYDKDF (reference sequence). The CDR3 nucleotides are TGTGCCACCAGAGAAGGGTGGGGAGAAACCTACGAGCAGTACTTC. Amino acids: CATREGWGETYEQYF. Full variable domain (rest looked up from reference TRBV15 and TRBJ2-7): DAMVIQNPRYQVTQFGKPVTLSCSQTLNHNVMYWYQQKSSQAPKLLFHYYDKDFNNEADTPDNFQSRRPNTSFCFLDIRSPGLGDTAMYLCATREGWGETYEQYFGPGTRLTVT.

The gene calls are TRBV3-1 (or the pseudogene TRBV3-2) and TRBJ1-1; D is undetermined. Germline loops: CDR1 LGHDT, CDR2 YNNKEL (reference sequence). Trimming stripped 3 bases from V and 2 bases from J, with 4 bases between. The CDR3 length is 12 residues. The CDR3 region is CASSHLNTEAFF. CDR3 DNA sequence: TGTGCCAGCAGCCATTTAAACACTGAAGCTTTCTTT.

The chain combines TRBV11-3 with TRBJ2-3; TRBD2 might be the D (6 bases). Trimming took 2 bases from V and 4 from J, leaving 13 bases between them. The CDR3 is made up of 15 amino acids. Germline lookup yields CDR1 SGHNT and CDR2 YENEEA. The CDR3, as DNA: TGTGCCAGCAGCTTATTTGGTCGGGGGTCAGATACGCAGTATTTT. Translating gives CASSLFGRGSDTQYF.

The chain links TRBV5-5 to TRBJ2-3, with a tentative D call TRBD1 (6 bases). Germline V gene sequence: CDR1 SGHKS, CDR2 YYEKEE (reference sequence). Trimming took off 3 bases at V and 0 bases at J, with 14 bases between the two ends. CDR3 length equals 16 residues. CDR3 sequence: CASSSGTPTSTDTQYF. Here the CDR3 DNA reads TGTGCCAGCAGCTCCGGGACACCCACTAGCACAGATACGCAGTATTTT.

V gene TRBV19 combines with J gene TRBJ1-1; 8 nucleotides agree with TRBD1. Germline V CDR1 and CDR2: LNHDA, SQIVND (reference sequence). J was trimmed by 0 bases and V by 5 bases; bases with no gene match: 8. The CDR3 is 16 amino acids. The CDR3 loop is CASSVLGQGMNTEAFF. The CDR3 bases are TGTGCCAGTAGTGTGCTTGGACAGGGAATGAACACTGAAGCTTTCTTT.

This chain uses TRBV15 with TRBJ2-1; D may be TRBD2 (6 bases). Per the germline V gene, CDR1 is LNHNV and CDR2 is YYDKDF (reference sequence). Trimming removed 3 bases from V and 8 bases from J, with 17 bases in between. The CDR3 runs 15 residues. CDR3 DNA: TGTGCCACCAGCAGGGCCCTGGGGGGTTACCATGAGCAGTTCTTC. Amino acids: CATSRALGGYHEQFF. Complete variable domain (other parts from reference TRBV15 and TRBJ2-1): DAMVIQNPRYQVTQFGKPVTLSCSQTLNHNVMYWYQQKSSQAPKLLFHYYDKDFNNEADTPDNFQSRRPNTSFCFLDIRSPGLGDTAMYLCATSRALGGYHEQFFGPGTRLTVL.

The chain uses TRBV4-1 and TRBJ2-7, with TRBD2 identical over 7 bases. J lost 5 bases, V lost 3 bases, and 10 bases had no gene match. The CDR3 is 15 residues long. Germline values: CDR1 MGHRA, CDR2 YSYEKL. This CDR3 reads CASSQAPSGAHEQYF. The CDR3 DNA follows: TGCGCCAGCAGCCAGGCCCCCAGCGGGGCCCACGAGCAGTACTTC.

The CDR3 protein is CASSGGLRQNQETQYF. The CDR3 region has the DNA TGTGCCAGCAGCGGTGGACTGCGGCAGAACCAAGAGACCCAGTACTTC. The chain carries TRBV2 and TRBJ2-5; D might be TRBD2 (5 bases). Deletions cut 6 bases from V and 0 bases from J, with 17 bases between. The CDR3 consists of 16 residues. From germline, CDR1 is SNHLY and CDR2 FYNNEI. Together with reference TRBV2 and TRBJ2-5, the CDR3 gives the full variable domain: EPEVTQTPSHQVTQMGQEVILRCVPISNHLYFYWYRQILGQKVEFLVSFYNNEISEKSEIFDDQFSVERPDGSNFTLKIRSTKLEDSAMYFCASSGGLRQNQETQYFGPGTRLLVL.